Below, one T cell receptor (beta chain) is given with its context. This sample was included in a study of blood T cell repertoires in COVID-19. Background on the study: Spain, Italy and the United States supplied samples that represented acute and convalescent COVID-19. The analysed material was cDNA or gDNA that came from T cells, B-cell-depleted T cells, or PBMCs.

As handled by the study authors: Amplification of reference gene primers was used by the study to estimate nucleated cell counts. Clones were sequenced by immunoSEQ multiplex PCR, and TCRdb holds only the in-frame ones, with some missing. V and J calls and clone size are copied from that table; D and trimming were computed from the DNA. This sample has about 150,000 clones, with roughly nine tenths found just once. V gave up 5 bases and J gave up 8 bases, with 15 bases separating them. The CDR3 runs 14 residues. Germline V gene sequence: CDR1 SEHNR, CDR2 FQNEAQ (reference sequence). The sequencing input was peripheral blood. The chain combines TRBV7-9 with TRBJ1-4; possibly TRBD1 for D (6 bases). This clonotype was sampled from a woman aged 60-75 years with active COVID-19. In nucleotides, the CDR3 is TGTGCCAGCAGCCGCTCAGGGGCACAGGAAAAACTGTTTTTT. This encodes CASSRSGAQEKLFF.